The present T cell receptor beta chain was sequenced within a study of cytomegalovirus exposure and HLA in healthy donors. 60 Vbeta and 13 Jbeta primers were used in PCR. Clones were read by immunoSEQ multiplex PCR, and TCRdb kept only the in-frame ones, dropping some. The sample table sets out some 56,000 clones. The V and J ends lost 5 bases and 13 bases respectively, with 19 bases between them. From germline, CDR1 is SEHNR and CDR2 FQNEAQ (reference sequence). The CDR3 covers 13 residues. To note about this clone: Other nucleotide sequences in the sample specify the same CDR3.

V gene TRBV7-9 combines with J gene TRBJ2-3; D is undetermined. The sample consisted of PBMCs. The TCR was taken from a woman in her 30s in good health and CMV-seropositive. CDR3 sequence: CASSPPSRVWEYF. The CDR3 bases are TGTGCCAGCAGCCCCCCATCCCGGGTGTGGGAGTATTTT.